These 21 T cell receptor beta chains were sequenced from one sample in a study of blood T cell repertoires in COVID-19. Using immunoSEQ multiplex PCR, the repertoire was profiled, and TCRdb retains in-frame clones only, with some absent. Found here are approximately 200,000 clones, 86% of them singletons; the top ten hold roughly 2.9%. Sequenced sample: peripheral blood. The receptors come from a woman in her 30s with active or convalescent COVID-19.

The chain joins TRBV27 to TRBJ2-5; TRBD2 matches at 11 bases. With 3 bases clipped from V and 2 bases from J, the junction kept 8 bases outside the gene matches. The CDR3 runs to 17 residues. Germline CDR1 reads MNHEY; CDR2 reads SMNVEV (reference sequence). Written as DNA, the CDR3 is TGTGCCAGCAGTTTTTCCGGGACTAGCGGTGGACAAGAGACCCAGTACTTC. Its protein is CASSFSGTSGGQETQYF.

V gene TRBV28 combines with J gene TRBJ1-3, with 9 bases aligning to TRBD1. Germline CDR1 is MDHEN and CDR2 is SYDVKM. The CDR3 has 14 residues. The CDR3 region is CASTTGGSENTIYF. The CDR3 region has the DNA TGTGCTTCGACCACAGGGGGCAGCGAAAACACCATATATTTT.

The rearrangement joins TRBV12-3 or TRBV12-4 to TRBJ1-1, with D unclear. V gave up 1 base and J gave up 1 base, with 4 bases separating them. The CDR3 consists of 13 residues. CDR3 region: CASSLVRNTEAFF. The CDR3 DNA sequence: TGTGCCAGCAGTTTAGTCAGGAACACTGAAGCTTTCTTT.

This CDR3 is CARSLPIRKGVRGIGEAFF. CDR3 sequence (DNA): TGTGCCAGATCGCTCCCTATTAGGAAGGGGGTCAGGGGTATCGGTGAAGCTTTCTTT. The chain has TRBV28 and TRBJ1-1; maybe TRBD1 (6 bases). This CDR3 contains 19 residues. Trimming stripped 9 bases from V and 7 bases from J, with 36 bases between. Germline-derived CDR1 and CDR2 are MDHEN and SYDVKM.

The CDR3 here is CASSFMGGGPNEQFF. CDR3 DNA sequence: TGTGCCAGCAGTTTTATGGGGGGGGGCCCAAATGAGCAGTTCTTC. The chain is built from TRBV28 and TRBJ2-1, with D perhaps matching TRBD2 (7 bases). Germline lookup yields CDR1 MDHEN and CDR2 SYDVKM. This CDR3 has 15 amino acids. Between the trimmed V and J ends, which lost 3 bases and 7 bases, there was a span of 16 bases.

The rearrangement uses TRBV7-9 and TRBJ2-3, with TRBD1 matching 9 bases. The V gene end was trimmed by 3 bases and the J gene end by 6 bases; junction bases not matched to a gene: 7. Germline values: CDR1 SEHNR, CDR2 FQNEAQ (reference sequence). The CDR3 has 15 residues. CDR3 in amino acids: CASSLGDRVVDTQYF. The CDR3 DNA sequence: TGTGCCAGCAGCTTGGGGGACAGGGTTGTGGATACGCAGTATTTT.

This clone has a single count. This chain joins TRBV11-2 and TRBJ1-1, with D possibly being TRBD1 (6 bases). Trimming pared 6 bases from V and 2 bases from J, leaving 13 bases between. The V gene's germline CDR1 is SGHAT and CDR2 FQNNGV. The CDR3 runs 14 residues. The CDR3 coding sequence is TGTGCCAGCAGTTTCCTCAGGGGAAACACTGAAGCTTTCTTT. Its protein is CASSFLRGNTEAFF.

J is TRBJ1-4 and V is TRBV15; 10 bases agree with TRBD1. This CDR3 has 15 amino acids. Unmatched junction bases numbered 8, after V lost 3 bases and J lost 10 bases. Germline CDR1 reads LNHNV; CDR2 reads YYDKDF (reference sequence). The CDR3 reads CATSRGDRGIAKLFF. CDR3 in DNA: TGTGCCACCAGCAGGGGGGACAGGGGAATTGCAAAACTGTTTTTT. The full variable domain, in which reference TRBV15 and TRBJ1-4 provide the parts outside the CDR3, is DAMVIQNPRYQVTQFGKPVTLSCSQTLNHNVMYWYQQKSSQAPKLLFHYYDKDFNNEADTPDNFQSRRPNTSFCFLDIRSPGLGDTAMYLCATSRGDRGIAKLFFGSGTQLSVL.

This clone has a single count. The chain uses TRBV28 and TRBJ1-5; D unclear. Germline V CDR1 and CDR2: MDHEN, SYDVKM. Trimming left V 0 bases short and J 1 base short, with 16 bases between. This CDR3 has 18 residues. CDR3 in DNA: TGTGCCAGCAGTTTATGGGGTTACACGGCGGGGAGCAATCAGCCCCAGCATTTT. This encodes CASSLWGYTAGSNQPQHF.

The rearrangement links TRBV9 to TRBJ1-5; perhaps TRBD1 as D (6 bases). The CDR3 extends over 14 amino acids. V lost 3 bases and J lost 0, with 7 bases in between. Germline V CDR1 and CDR2: SGDLS, YYNGEE. DNA of the CDR3: TGTGCCAGCAGCGAGGGGGTTAGCAATCAGCCCCAGCATTTT. The encoded protein is CASSEGVSNQPQHF. Looking up the rest from reference TRBV9 and TRBJ1-5 gives the full variable domain: DSGVTQTPKHLITATGQRVTLRCSPRSGDLSVYWYQQSLDQGLQFLIQYYNGEERAKGNILERFSAQQFPDLHSELNLSSLELGDSALYFCASSEGVSNQPQHFGDGTRLSIL.

The chain's CDR3 is CASSSPSGSPSYNEQFF. The CDR3 DNA is TGTGCCAGCAGCTCCCCTAGCGGGAGCCCCAGTTACAATGAGCAGTTCTTC. This chain joins TRBV7-2 and TRBJ2-1, with TRBD2 matching 10 bases. CDR1 SGHTA and CDR2 FQGNSA come from the germline V gene. J lost 4 bases, V lost 4 bases, and 10 bases had no gene match. CDR3 length equals 17 residues.

The gene calls are TRBV10-1 and TRBJ2-1, with 9 bases identical to TRBD2. The trim removed 6 bases at V and 5 bases at J, leaving 8 bases unmatched. Per germline, CDR1 WNHNN and CDR2 SYGVQD (reference sequence). The CDR3 has 15 residues. The CDR3 reads CASSTGTSWNNEQFF. The CDR3 region has the DNA TGCGCCAGCAGCACCGGGACTAGCTGGAACAATGAGCAGTTCTTC.

This sequence joins TRBV27 and TRBJ1-2; the D gene is possibly TRBD1 (5 bases). The CDR3 length is 15 residues. Germline V gene lookup returns CDR1 MNHEY and CDR2 SMNVEV (reference sequence). The ends were cut back, 2 bases at V and 2 bases at J, with 12 bases in the middle. This CDR3 reads CASSLQGGLNYGYTF. The CDR3 bases are TGTGCCAGCAGTTTACAGGGAGGGTTAAACTATGGCTACACCTTC.

This clone appeared once. The gene calls are TRBV27 and TRBJ2-1; 10 nucleotides agree with TRBD2. The length of the CDR3 is 15 residues. The germline V gene has CDR1 MNHEY and CDR2 SMNVEV (reference sequence). V shed 5 bases and J 3 bases; nucleotides not matched to a gene: 4. The CDR3 loop is CASSATSGNYNEQFF. CDR3 nucleotide sequence: TGTGCCAGCAGTGCTACTAGCGGGAACTACAATGAGCAGTTCTTC.

The V and J genes are TRBV5-5 and TRBJ2-2; D unclear. This CDR3 is 13 amino acids long. V was shortened by 4 bases and J by 13 bases, with 17 bases between the two germline ends. Germline V gene data show CDR1 as SGHKS and CDR2 as YYEKEE (reference sequence). CDR3 nucleotides: TGTGCCAGCAGCAACCACCTTACATCAGGGCTGTTTTTT. Its translation is CASSNHLTSGLFF.

The chain uses TRBV28 and TRBJ1-2; D gene ambiguous. This CDR3 spans 15 amino acids. V was shortened by 11 bases and J by 4 bases, with 23 bases between the two germline ends. Germline V lookup: CDR1 MDHEN, CDR2 SYDVKM. The CDR3 sequence: CALSTLREGGYGYTF. Written as DNA, the CDR3 is TGTGCCCTTTCCACCCTCCGAGAGGGTGGCTATGGCTACACCTTC.

The V call is TRBV4-1, the J call TRBJ2-3; possible D gene TRBD1, 6 bases. The CDR3 covers 18 residues. CDR1 and CDR2 (germline): MGHRA, YSYEKL. Trimming removed 2 bases from V and 6 bases from J, with 24 bases in between. The CDR3 protein is CASSQPHWGIQGADTQYF. The CDR3 bases are TGCGCCAGCAGCCAACCCCACTGGGGGATACAGGGAGCCGATACGCAGTATTTT.

The V gene is TRBV10-2, the J gene TRBJ1-6; 8 bases line up with TRBD1. The V gene's germline CDR1 is WSHSY and CDR2 SAAADI. V lost 3 bases, J lost 10 bases, and 11 bases stayed unmatched. This CDR3 spans 16 amino acids. The chain's CDR3 is CASSDGQGPLGSPLHF. The CDR3 DNA sequence: TGCGCCAGCAGTGACGGACAGGGACCTCTTGGGTCACCCCTCCACTTT.

The gene calls are TRBV6-6 and TRBJ1-5; D is ambiguous. Germline CDR1 and CDR2: MNHNY and SVGAGI (reference sequence). The V end was cut by 2 bases, the J end by 6 bases, with 11 bases between. The CDR3 runs to 14 residues. As DNA, the CDR3 is TGTGCCAGCAGTTACCGGGAAAGAAGTCAGCCCCAGCATTTT. Translating it yields CASSYRERSQPQHF.

This chain connects TRBV27 to TRBJ1-6; 10 nucleotides agree with TRBD1. CDR1 and CDR2 (germline): MNHEY, SMNVEV (reference sequence). Trimming took 4 bases from V and 8 from J; bases not matched to a gene: 8. The length of the CDR3 is 16 residues. CDR3 sequence reads: CASSSGQGGVYSPLHF. CDR3 nucleotide sequence: TGTGCCAGCAGTTCTGGACAGGGGGGGGTTTATTCACCCCTCCACTTT.

Only a few counts were recorded for this clone. The CDR3 coding sequence is TGCAGCGTTGCAGACCCTCCTAATGAGCAGTTCTTC. Protein: CSVADPPNEQFF. The chain combines TRBV29-1 with TRBJ2-1; D call uncertain. The CDR3 covers 12 residues. Germline V gene lookup returns CDR1 SQVTM and CDR2 ANQGSEA. Trimming took 4 bases from V and 7 from J, leaving 11 bases between them.